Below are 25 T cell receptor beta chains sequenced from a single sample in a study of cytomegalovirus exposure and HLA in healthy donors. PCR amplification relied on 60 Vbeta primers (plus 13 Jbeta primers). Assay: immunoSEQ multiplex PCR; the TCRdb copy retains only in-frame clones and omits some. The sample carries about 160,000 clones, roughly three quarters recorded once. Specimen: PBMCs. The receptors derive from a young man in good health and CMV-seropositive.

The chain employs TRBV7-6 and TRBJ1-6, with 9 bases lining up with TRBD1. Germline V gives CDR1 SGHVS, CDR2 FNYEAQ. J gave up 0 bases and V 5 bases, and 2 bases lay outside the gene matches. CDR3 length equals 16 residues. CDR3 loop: CASSRTGVSYNSPLHF. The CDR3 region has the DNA TGTGCCAGCAGCCGGACAGGGGTCTCCTATAATTCACCCCTCCACTTT.

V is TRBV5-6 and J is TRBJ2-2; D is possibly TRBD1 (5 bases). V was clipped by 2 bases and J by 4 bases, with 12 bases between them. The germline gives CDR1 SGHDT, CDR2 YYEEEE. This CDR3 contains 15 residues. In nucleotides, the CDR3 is TGTGCCAGCAGCTTCTTCAGGGCCATCACCGGGGAGCTGTTTTTT. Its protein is CASSFFRAITGELFF.

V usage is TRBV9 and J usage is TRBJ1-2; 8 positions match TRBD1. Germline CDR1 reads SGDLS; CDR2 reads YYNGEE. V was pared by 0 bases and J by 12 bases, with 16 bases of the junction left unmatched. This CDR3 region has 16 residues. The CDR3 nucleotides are TGTGCCAGCAGCGTAGAGTTAAGGTCCAGGGGGCTCTGGGACACCTTC. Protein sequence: CASSVELRSRGLWDTF.

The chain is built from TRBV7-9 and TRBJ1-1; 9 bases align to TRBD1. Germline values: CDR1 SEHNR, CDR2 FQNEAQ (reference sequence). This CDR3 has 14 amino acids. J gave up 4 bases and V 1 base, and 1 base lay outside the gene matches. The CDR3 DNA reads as TGTGCCAGCAGCTTAGGGACAGGGGTCACTGAAGCTTTCTTT. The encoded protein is CASSLGTGVTEAFF.

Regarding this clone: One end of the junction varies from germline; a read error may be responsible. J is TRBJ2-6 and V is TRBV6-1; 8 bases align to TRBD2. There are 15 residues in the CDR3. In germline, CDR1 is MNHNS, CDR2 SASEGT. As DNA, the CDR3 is TGTGCCAGCAGGCGGGAGGCCTCTGGGGCCAACGGCCTGACTTTC. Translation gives CASRREASGANGLTF.

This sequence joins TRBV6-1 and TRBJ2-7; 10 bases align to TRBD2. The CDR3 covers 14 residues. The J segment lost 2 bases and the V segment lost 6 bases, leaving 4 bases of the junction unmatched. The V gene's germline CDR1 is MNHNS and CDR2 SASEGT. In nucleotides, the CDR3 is TGTGCCAGCAGGGGACTAGCGTCGGCCTACGAGCAGTACTTC. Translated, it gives CASRGLASAYEQYF.

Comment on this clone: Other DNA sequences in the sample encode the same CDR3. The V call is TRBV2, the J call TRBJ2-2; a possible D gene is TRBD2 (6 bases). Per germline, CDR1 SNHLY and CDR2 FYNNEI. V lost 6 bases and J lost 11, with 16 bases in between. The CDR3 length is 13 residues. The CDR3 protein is CASSGRGSGELFF. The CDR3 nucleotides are TGTGCCAGCAGCGGGAGAGGATCGGGAGAGCTGTTTTTT.

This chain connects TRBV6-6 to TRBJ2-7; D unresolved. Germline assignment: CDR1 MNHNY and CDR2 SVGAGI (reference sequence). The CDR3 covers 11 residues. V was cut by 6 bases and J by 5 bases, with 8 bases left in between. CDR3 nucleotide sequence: TGTGCCAGCAGCTACCTCCACGAGCAGTACTTC. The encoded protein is CASSYLHEQYF.

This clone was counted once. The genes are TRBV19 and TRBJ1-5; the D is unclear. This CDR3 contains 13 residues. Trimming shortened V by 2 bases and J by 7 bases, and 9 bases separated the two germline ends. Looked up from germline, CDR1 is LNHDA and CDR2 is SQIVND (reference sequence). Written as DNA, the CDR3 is TGTGCCAGTAGTATATCGGGAAGACAGCCCCAGCATTTT. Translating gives CASSISGRQPQHF.

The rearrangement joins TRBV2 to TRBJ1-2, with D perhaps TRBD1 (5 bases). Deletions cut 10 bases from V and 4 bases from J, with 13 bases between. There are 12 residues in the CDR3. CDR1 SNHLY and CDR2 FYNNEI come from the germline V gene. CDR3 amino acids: CATSGGGYGYTF. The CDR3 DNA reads TGTGCCACGTCGGGGGGTGGCTATGGCTACACCTTC. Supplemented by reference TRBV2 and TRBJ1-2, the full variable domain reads EPEVTQTPSHQVTQMGQEVILRCVPISNHLYFYWYRQILGQKVEFLVSFYNNEISEKSEIFDDQFSVERPDGSNFTLKIRSTKLEDSAMYFCATSGGGYGYTFGSGTRLTVV.

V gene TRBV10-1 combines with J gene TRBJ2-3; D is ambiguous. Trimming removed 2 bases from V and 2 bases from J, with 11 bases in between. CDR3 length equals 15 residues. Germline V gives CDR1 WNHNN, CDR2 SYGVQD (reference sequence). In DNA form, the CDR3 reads TGCGCCAGCAGTGAGGATAGCAGATACACAGATACGCAGTATTTT. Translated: CASSEDSRYTDTQYF.

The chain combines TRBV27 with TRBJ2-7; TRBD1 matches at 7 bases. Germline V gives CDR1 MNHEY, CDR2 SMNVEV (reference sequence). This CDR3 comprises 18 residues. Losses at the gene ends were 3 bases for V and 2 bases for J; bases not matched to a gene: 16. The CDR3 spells CASSFSGTVPSLAYEQYF. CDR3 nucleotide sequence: TGTGCCAGCAGTTTCTCCGGGACAGTTCCTTCTTTGGCCTACGAGCAGTACTTC.

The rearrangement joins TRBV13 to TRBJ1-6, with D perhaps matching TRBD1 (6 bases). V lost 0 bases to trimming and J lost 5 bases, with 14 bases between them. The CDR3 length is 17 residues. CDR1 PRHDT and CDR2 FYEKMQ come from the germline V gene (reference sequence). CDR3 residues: CASSLGGTGIHNSPLHF. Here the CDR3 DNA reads TGTGCCAGCAGCTTAGGGGGTACAGGGATCCATAATTCACCCCTCCACTTT. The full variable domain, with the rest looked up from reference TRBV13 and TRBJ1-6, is AAGVIQSPRHLIKEKRETATLKCYPIPRHDTVYWYQQGPGQDPQFLISFYEKMQSDKGSIPDRFSAQQFSDYHSELNMSSLELGDSALYFCASSLGGTGIHNSPLHFGNGTRLTVT.

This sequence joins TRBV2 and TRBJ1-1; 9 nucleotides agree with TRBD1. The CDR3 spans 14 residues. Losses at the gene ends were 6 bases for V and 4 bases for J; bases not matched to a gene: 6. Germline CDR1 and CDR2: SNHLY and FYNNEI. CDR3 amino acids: CASRPGQGGTEAFF. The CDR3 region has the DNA TGTGCCAGCAGACCGGGACAGGGAGGCACTGAAGCTTTCTTT.

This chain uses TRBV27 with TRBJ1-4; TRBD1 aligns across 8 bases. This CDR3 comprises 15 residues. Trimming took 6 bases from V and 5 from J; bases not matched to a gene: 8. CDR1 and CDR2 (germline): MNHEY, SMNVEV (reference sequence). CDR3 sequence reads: CASRIGRTGNEKLFF. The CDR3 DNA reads TGTGCCAGCAGAATAGGCAGGACAGGGAATGAAAAACTGTTTTTT. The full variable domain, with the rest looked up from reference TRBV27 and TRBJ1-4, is EAQVTQNPRYLITVTGKKLTVTCSQNMNHEYMSWYRQDPGLGLRQIYYSMNVEVTDKGDVPEGYKVSRKEKRNFPLILESPSPNQTSLYFCASRIGRTGNEKLFFGSGTQLSVL.

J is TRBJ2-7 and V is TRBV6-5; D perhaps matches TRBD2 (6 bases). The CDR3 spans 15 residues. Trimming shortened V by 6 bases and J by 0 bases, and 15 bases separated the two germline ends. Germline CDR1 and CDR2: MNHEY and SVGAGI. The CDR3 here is CASSPGIADSYEQYF. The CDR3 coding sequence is TGTGCCAGCAGCCCCGGTATAGCGGACTCCTACGAGCAGTACTTC.

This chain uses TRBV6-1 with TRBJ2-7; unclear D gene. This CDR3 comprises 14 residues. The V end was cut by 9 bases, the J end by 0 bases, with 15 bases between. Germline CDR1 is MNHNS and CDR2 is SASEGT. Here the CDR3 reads CASHLAASSYEQYF. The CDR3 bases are TGTGCCAGTCACCTGGCGGCGAGCTCCTACGAGCAGTACTTC.

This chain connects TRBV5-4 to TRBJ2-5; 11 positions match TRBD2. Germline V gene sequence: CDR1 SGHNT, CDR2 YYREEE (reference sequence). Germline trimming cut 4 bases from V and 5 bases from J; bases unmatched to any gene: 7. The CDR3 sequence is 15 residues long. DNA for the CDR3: TGTGCCAGCAGCCTCGGACTAGCGGGTAGGGAGACCCAGTACTTC. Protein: CASSLGLAGRETQYF.

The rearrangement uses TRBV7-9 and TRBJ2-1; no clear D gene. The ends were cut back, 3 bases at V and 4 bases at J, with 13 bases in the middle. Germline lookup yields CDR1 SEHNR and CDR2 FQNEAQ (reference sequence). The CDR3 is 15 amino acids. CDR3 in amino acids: CASSFPGNPYNEQFF. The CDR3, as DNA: TGTGCCAGCAGCTTCCCAGGAAATCCATACAATGAGCAGTTCTTC. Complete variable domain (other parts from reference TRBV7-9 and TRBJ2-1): DTGVSQNPRHKITKRGQNVTFRCDPISEHNRLYWYRQTLGQGPEFLTYFQNEAQLEKSRLLSDRFSAERPKGSFSTLEIQRTEQGDSAMYLCASSFPGNPYNEQFFGPGTRLTVL.

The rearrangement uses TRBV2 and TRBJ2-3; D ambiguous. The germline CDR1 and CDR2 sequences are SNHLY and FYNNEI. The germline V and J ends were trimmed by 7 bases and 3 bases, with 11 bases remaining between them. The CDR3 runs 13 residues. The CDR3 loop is CASTPSGTDTQYF. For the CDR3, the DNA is TGTGCCAGCACCCCCAGTGGTACAGATACGCAGTATTTT.

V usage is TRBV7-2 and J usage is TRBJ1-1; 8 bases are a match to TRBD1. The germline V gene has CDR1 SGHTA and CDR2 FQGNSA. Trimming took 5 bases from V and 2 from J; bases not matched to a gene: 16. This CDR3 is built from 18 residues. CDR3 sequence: CASSGRGQVVGINTEAFF. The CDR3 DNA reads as TGTGCCAGCAGCGGTAGGGGACAGGTTGTGGGGATTAACACTGAAGCTTTCTTT. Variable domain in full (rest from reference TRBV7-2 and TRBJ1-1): GAGVSQSPSNKVTEKGKDVELRCDPISGHTALYWYRQSLGQGLEFLIYFQGNSAPDKSGLPSDRFSAERTGGSVSTLTIQRTQQEDSAVYLCASSGRGQVVGINTEAFFGQGTRLTVV.

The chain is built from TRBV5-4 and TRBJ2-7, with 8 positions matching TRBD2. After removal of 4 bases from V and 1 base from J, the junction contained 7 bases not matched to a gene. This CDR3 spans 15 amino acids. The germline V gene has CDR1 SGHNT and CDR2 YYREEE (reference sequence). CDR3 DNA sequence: TGTGCCAGCAGCAGACTAGCGCACCGATCCTACGAGCAGTACTTC. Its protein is CASSRLAHRSYEQYF. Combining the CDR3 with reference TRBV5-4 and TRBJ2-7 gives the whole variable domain ETGVTQSPTHLIKTRGQQVTLRCSSQSGHNTVSWYQQALGQGPQFIFQYYREEENGRGNFPPRFSGLQFPNYSSELNVNALELDDSALYLCASSRLAHRSYEQYFGPGTRLTVT.

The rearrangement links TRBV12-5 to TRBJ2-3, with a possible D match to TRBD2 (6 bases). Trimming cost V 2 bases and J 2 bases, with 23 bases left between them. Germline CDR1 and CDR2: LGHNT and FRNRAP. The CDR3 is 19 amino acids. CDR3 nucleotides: TGTGCTAGTGGTTTGCTAGAACCAACCGGCGGGACCCTCACAGATACGCAGTATTTT. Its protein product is CASGLLEPTGGTLTDTQYF.

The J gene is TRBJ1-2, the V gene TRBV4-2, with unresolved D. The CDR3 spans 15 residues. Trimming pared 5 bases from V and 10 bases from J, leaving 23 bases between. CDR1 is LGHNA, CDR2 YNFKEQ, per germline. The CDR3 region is CASSLVEAPASDYTF. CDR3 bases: TGTGCCAGCAGCTTGGTTGAGGCGCCGGCTTCTGACTACACCTTC.

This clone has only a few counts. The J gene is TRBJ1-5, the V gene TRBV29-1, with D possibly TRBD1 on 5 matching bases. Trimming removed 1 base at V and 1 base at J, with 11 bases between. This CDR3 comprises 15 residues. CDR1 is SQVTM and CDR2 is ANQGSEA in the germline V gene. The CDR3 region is CSVEVTGESNQPQHF. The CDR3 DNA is TGCAGCGTTGAAGTGACGGGGGAGAGCAATCAGCCCCAGCATTTT.